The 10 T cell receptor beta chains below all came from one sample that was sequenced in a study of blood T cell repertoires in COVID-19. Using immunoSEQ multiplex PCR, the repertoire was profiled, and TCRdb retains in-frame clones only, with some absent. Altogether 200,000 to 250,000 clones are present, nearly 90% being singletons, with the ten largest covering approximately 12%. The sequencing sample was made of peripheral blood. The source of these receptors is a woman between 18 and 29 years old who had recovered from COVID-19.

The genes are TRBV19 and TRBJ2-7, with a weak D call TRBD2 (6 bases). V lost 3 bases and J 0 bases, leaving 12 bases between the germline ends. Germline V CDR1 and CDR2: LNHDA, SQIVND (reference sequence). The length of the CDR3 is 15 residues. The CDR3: CASSIGAGSSYEQYF. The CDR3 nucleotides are TGTGCCAGTAGTATCGGGGCCGGGAGCTCCTACGAGCAGTACTTC.

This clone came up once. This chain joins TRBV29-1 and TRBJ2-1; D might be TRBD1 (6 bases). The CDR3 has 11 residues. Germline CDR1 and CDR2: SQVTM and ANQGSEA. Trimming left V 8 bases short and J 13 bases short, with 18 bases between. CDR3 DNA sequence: TGCAGCTCCCTCCAAACAGGGCCTCAGTTCTTC. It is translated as CSSLQTGPQFF.

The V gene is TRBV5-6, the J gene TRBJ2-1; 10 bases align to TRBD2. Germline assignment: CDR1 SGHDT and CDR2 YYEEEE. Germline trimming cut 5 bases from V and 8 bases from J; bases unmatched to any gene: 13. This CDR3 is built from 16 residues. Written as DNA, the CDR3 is TGTGCCAGCAGGTCACCCGAGGCTAGCGGGAGCTATGAGCAGTTCTTC. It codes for CASRSPEASGSYEQFF.

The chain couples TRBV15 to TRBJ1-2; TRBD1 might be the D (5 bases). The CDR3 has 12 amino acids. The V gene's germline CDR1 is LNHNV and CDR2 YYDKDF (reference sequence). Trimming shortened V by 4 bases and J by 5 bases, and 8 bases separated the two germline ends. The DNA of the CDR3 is TGTGCCACCAGCATGCGGGGGTATGGCTACACCTTC. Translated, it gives CATSMRGYGYTF. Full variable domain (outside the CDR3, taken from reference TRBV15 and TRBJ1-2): DAMVIQNPRYQVTQFGKPVTLSCSQTLNHNVMYWYQQKSSQAPKLLFHYYDKDFNNEADTPDNFQSRRPNTSFCFLDIRSPGLGDTAMYLCATSMRGYGYTFGSGTRLTVV.

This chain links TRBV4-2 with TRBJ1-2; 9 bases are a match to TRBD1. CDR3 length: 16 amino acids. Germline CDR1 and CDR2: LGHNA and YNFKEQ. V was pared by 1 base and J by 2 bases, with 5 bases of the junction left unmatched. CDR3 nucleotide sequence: TGTGCCAGCAGCCAAGTCTGGGACAGGGCCAACTATGGCTACACCTTC. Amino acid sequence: CASSQVWDRANYGYTF.

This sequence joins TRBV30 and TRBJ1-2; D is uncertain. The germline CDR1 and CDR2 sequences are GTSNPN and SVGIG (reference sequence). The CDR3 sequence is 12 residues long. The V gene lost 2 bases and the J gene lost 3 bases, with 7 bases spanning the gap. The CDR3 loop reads CAWSRGYYGYTF. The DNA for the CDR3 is TGTGCCTGGAGTCGCGGGTACTATGGCTACACCTTC.

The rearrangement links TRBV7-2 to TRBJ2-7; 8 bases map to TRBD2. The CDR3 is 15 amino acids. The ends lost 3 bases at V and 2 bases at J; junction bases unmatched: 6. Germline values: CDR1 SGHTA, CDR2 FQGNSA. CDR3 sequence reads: CASSFLSGKAYEQYF. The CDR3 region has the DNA TGTGCCAGCAGCTTCCTTAGCGGGAAGGCCTACGAGCAGTACTTC.

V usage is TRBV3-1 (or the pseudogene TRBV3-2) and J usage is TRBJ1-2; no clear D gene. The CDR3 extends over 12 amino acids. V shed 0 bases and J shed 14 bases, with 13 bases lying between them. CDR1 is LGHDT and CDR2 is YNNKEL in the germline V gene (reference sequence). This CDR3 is CASSQDNTANTF. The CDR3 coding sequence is TGTGCCAGCAGCCAAGATAATACAGCAAATACCTTC.

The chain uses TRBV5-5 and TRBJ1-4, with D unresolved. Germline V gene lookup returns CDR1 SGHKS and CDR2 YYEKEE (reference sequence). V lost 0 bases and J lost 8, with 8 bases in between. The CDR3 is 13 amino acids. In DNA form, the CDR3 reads TGTGCCAGCAGCTTGGAGGAGAGGGAAAAACTGTTTTTT. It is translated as CASSLEEREKLFF.

CDR3 sequence (DNA): TGTGCCAGCAGCCTCCGTGGCGGTGCTGGGGCCAACGTCCTGACTTTC. It is translated as CASSLRGGAGANVLTF. This chain connects TRBV11-2 to TRBJ2-6; D uncertain. This CDR3 is built from 16 residues. Trimming shortened V by 5 bases and J by 2 bases, and 13 bases separated the two germline ends. CDR1 is SGHAT and CDR2 is FQNNGV in the germline V gene.